Here is one TCR beta chain with its context. No cognate antigen has been identified for it. No much larger clone is present one base from it, and per-base qualities are unavailable. These data come from a study of blood T cell repertoires in COVID-19 (dated by TCRdb to between 2020 and 2021). About the investigation overall: Samples from collaborators originated in the United States, Italy and Spain and spanned both the acute and convalescent phases of COVID-19. The material from the prospective study consisted of cDNA or gDNA derived from T cells, B-cell-depleted T cells, or PBMCs. Subjects who had been exposed to COVID-19, were actively infected with it, or had recovered from it provided the deeply sampled blood TCRbeta repertoires that made up the dataset. A freely available public database, intended as a resource for researchers studying the immune response to SARS-CoV-2, is where the repertoires were released. Samples were obtained from the ongoing ImmuneRACE study (first 160 participants) and from 1,000 to 1,500 subjects provided by 6 global collaborators. Nearly every sample came with metadata listing a de-identified subject ID, COVID-19 status, age in years and sex. Where available, HLA class I and class II types were obtained from metadata supplied by the sample provider rather than from assay-based typing.

Here is what the overall study found, with its caveats: How much clinical and demographic metadata was included differed by source and by participant, and the metadata was provided uncurated.

TCRbeta CDR3 regions were amplified from genomic DNA by means of the immunoSEQ Assay, a bias-controlled multiplex PCR. The source study handled its data this way. The number of nucleated cells in each sample was estimated from the amplification of reference gene primers within the assay. Sequence reads were collapsed and filtered to measure the absolute abundance of every unique TCRbeta CDR3 rearrangement. For each sample, productive Simpson clonality was calculated as the square root of Simpson's diversity index across productive rearrangements. Entries here come from immuneACCESS through TCRdb and include only in-frame sequences with V and J called. Some clones fail to appear in such tables; in the studies checked, an unresolved V gene covers under half of the shortfall, and the cause of the remainder is unknown. V, J and clone size derive from that table, while D and trimming were established from the DNA sequence. This sample comprises 250,000 or so clones, around nine tenths of them detected only once. Jointly, the top ten make up 3% of the sample.

Whole blood was collected in K2EDTA tubes by collaborating institutions according to the institutions' own protocols. For TCRbeta analysis, collaborators shipped samples in one of three forms: frozen whole blood, isolated PBMCs, or DNA extracted from either of those sample types. Trimming accounts for 7 bases at V and 2 bases at J, while the number of junction bases matched to no gene is 5. The germline V gene (reference sequence) sets CDR1 to LNHDA and CDR2 to SQIVND. Inclusive of the bounding cysteine and phenylalanine, the CDR3 is 14 residues long. The read is trimmed to its CDR3 DNA, 42 bases read in frame from base 1.

Sequencing was done on a sample of peripheral blood. This clonotype was sampled from a man between 18 and 35 years old with active or convalescent COVID-19. The sequence links TRBV19 to TRBJ1-2; TRBD1 aligns with 9 central bases. The sequenced DNA is TGTGCCAGTAACCCTGGACAGGGGAACTATGGCTACACCTTC. Its protein reads: CASNPGQGNYGYTF.